Below, 10 T cell receptor beta chains from the same sample are listed, as sequenced in a study of tumor and adjacent non-tumor tissue in lung cancer. The template was RNA from unsorted bulk tissue. This non-tumor lung sample came from over 3 cm beyond the tumor edge. Three rounds of nested PCR, following a modified ARM-PCR protocol, produced the TCRbeta library. TCRdb analysed the multiplex PCR reads with MiXCR anew, one entry per CDR3 protein. The sample lists under 95,000 distinct CDR3 sequences, roughly 80% occurring once. The sample consisted of distant non-tumor lung tissue. The origin of the receptors is a man aged 55-75 years with non-small cell lung cancer.

With regard to this clonotype: The junction does not match germline at one end; this may be a read error. The chain joins TRBV11-2 to TRBJ2-5, with D possibly being TRBD1 (5 bases). The CDR3 has 14 residues. CDR1 SGHAT and CDR2 FQNNGV come from the germline V gene. The CDR3 region is CASSSEQVLETQYF. DNA of the CDR3: TGCGCCAGTAGCTCCGAACAGGTTTTGGAGACCCAGTACTTC.

This clonotype was observed at least ten times. The chain couples TRBV5-6 to TRBJ1-1, with unresolved D. Deletions cut 4 bases from V and 8 bases from J, with 12 bases between. CDR3 length: 12 residues. Germline V gene data show CDR1 as SGHDT and CDR2 as YYEEEE. CDR3 nucleotide sequence: TGTGCCAGCAGCCCTGGACGAAGAGAAGCTTTCTTT. Amino acid sequence: CASSPGRREAFF.

About this clonotype: One end of the junction fails to match germline, which may point to a read error. V and J are TRBV6-6 and TRBJ1-2, with TRBD1 as a possible D gene (5 bases). The germline CDR1 and CDR2 sequences are MNHNY and SVGAGI (reference sequence). The CDR3 loop spans 14 amino acids. The CDR3 protein is CASSQDTTGYNYIF. CDR3 in DNA: TGTGCCAGCAGTCAGGACACGACGGGCTATAACTACATCTTC.

For this clonotype: Mismatch with germline at one junction end may stem from a read error. This chain connects TRBV4-3 to TRBJ2-3; D gene uncertain. Germline V lookup: CDR1 LGHNA, CDR2 YSLEER. CDR3 length: 16 amino acids. CDR3 protein: CANSQDRVGITDTQYF. The CDR3 coding sequence is TGCGCCAACAGCCAAGATAGAGTGGGCATCACAGATACGCAGTATTTT.

Comments on this clonotype: The junction does not match germline at one end; this may be a read error. The chain employs TRBV11-3 and TRBJ2-5; TRBD2 is a possible D gene (6 bases). The CDR3 totals 16 residues. CDR1 and CDR2 from the germline V gene are SGHNT and YENEEA. The CDR3 nucleotides read TGTGCCAGCAGCCCGGCGGGCGGGGTGTCGCGTGAGATCCAGTACTTC. This translates into CASSPAGGVSREIQYF. The complete variable domain, with remaining parts taken from reference TRBV11-3 and TRBJ2-5, reads EAGVVQSPRYKIIEKKQPVAFWCNPISGHNTLYWYLQNLGQGPELLIRYENEEAVDDSQLPKDRFSAERLKGVDSTLKIQPAELGDSAVYLCASSPAGGVSREIQYFGPGTRLLVL.

On this clonotype itself: The CDR3 ends on some other residue instead of the conserved phenylalanine or tryptophan, so this is likely a read error. The limits of the CDR3 on the DNA are not certain, so only TCRdb's listed CDR3 is given. The CDR3 protein is CASSLSGLAGGNNEQFY. The chain uses TRBV11-1 and TRBJ2-1; the DNA was not compared with TRBD2, the D call given in the table. Counting both end residues, the CDR3 totals 17 amino acids. Looked up from germline, CDR1 is SGHAT and CDR2 is FQDESV (reference sequence).

On this clonotype itself: At one end the junction does not follow the germline gene, possibly because of a read error. J is TRBJ1-1 and V is TRBV20-1, with a possible D match to TRBD1 (5 bases). The CDR3 loop spans 18 amino acids. The germline gives CDR1 DFQATT, CDR2 SNEGSKA (reference sequence). The CDR3 here is CSARDWRQGAGMNTEVFF. CDR3 DNA: TGCAGTGCTAGAGATTGGCGGCAGGGCGCGGGGATGAACACAGAAGTTTTCTTC.

To note about this clonotype: A much larger clone is a single base away; this may be a read error. The conserved final phenylalanine or tryptophan is absent from the CDR3, which likely points to a read error. CDR3 nucleotides: TGTGCCAGCAGCCAAGCCGGGAACACTGAAGCTTTCTGT. Protein product: CASSQAGNTEAFC. V and J are TRBV14 and TRBJ1-1; D unresolved. The CDR3 runs 13 residues. Germline V lookup: CDR1 SGHDN, CDR2 FVKESK. Trimming cost V 1 base and J 1 base, with 4 bases left between them.

With regard to this clonotype: Here the CDR3 omits its conserved ending phenylalanine or tryptophan, so a read error is the likely source. This chain links TRBV5-1 with TRBJ1-6; TRBD1 might be the D (6 bases). Germline V gene lookup returns CDR1 SGHRS and CDR2 YFSETQ. V lost 0 bases to trimming and J lost 2 bases, with 12 bases between them. This CDR3 contains 17 residues. The CDR3 coding sequence is TGCGCCAGCAGCTTGGCGGCTCAGGGGACCTATAATTCACCCCTCCACATT. It specifies CASSLAAQGTYNSPLHI.

The genes are TRBV11-2 and TRBJ2-7; TRBD2 matches 8 bases. Germline assignment: CDR1 SGHAT and CDR2 FQNNGV. Germline trimming cut 3 bases from V and 7 bases from J; bases unmatched to any gene: 8. The CDR3 spans 14 residues. The CDR3 DNA reads TGTGCCAGCAGCTTCGGGACTAGTCTGTGGGAGCAGTACTTC. As protein: CASSFGTSLWEQYF.